This note documents a single T cell receptor (beta chain) sequence. The data originate from a study of response to subunit inactivated influenza vaccine. TCRdb passed the RT-PCR reads through MiXCR, listing each CDR3 protein once. The table has about 540,000 distinct CDR3 sequences, under 30% seen once. These data were also reused for a study on T cells expressing NK-cell markers. That source notes: TCR beta cDNA was made by 5'RACE template switching with UMIs. Beta-chain profiling covered CD3+CD56+NKG2C+, CD3+CD56+NKG2C- and CD3+CD56-NKG2C+ sorted subsets.

This TCR derives from a man in his fifties or sixties who received an inactivated influenza vaccine. Source: CD4+ T cells sorted from PBMCs, taken 11 to 12 days after vaccination.

As DNA, the CDR3 is TGTGCCAGCAGCTTGGTAGAGGCAGATACGCAGTATTTT. Protein: CASSLVEADTQYF. The chain links TRBV7-7 to TRBJ2-3; no firm D call. The CDR3 contains 13 residues. Germline V lookup: CDR1 SSHAT, CDR2 FNYEAQ (reference sequence). V was pared by 3 bases and J by 4 bases, with 8 bases between.